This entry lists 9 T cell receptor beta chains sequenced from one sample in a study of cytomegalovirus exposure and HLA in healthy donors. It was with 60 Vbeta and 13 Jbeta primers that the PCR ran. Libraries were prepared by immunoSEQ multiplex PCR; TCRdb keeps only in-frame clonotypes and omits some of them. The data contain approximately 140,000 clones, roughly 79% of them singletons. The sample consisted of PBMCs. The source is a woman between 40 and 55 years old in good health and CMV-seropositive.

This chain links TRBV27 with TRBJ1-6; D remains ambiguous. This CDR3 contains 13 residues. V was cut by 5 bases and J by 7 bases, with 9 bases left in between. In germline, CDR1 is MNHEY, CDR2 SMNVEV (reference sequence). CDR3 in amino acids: CASSPTTNSPLHF. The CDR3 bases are TGTGCCAGCAGTCCCACAACCAATTCACCCCTCCACTTT.

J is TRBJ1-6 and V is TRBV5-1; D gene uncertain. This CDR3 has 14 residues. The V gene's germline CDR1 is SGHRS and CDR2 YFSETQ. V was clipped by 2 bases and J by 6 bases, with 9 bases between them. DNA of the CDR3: TGCGCCAGCAGCTTAGGAGGGTCTAATTCACCCCTCCACTTT. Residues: CASSLGGSNSPLHF.

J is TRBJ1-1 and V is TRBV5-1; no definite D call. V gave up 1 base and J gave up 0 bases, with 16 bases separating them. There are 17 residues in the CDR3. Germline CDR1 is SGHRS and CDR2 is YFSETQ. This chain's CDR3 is CASSLRGYSLMNTEAFF. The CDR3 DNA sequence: TGCGCCAGCAGCTTGCGAGGGTACTCCCTAATGAACACTGAAGCTTTCTTT.

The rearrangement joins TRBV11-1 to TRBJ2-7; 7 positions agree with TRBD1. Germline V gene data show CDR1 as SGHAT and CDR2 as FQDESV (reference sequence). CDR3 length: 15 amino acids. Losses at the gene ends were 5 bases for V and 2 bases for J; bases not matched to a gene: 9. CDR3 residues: CASSRTGAPTYEQYF. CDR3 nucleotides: TGTGCCAGCAGCCGAACAGGGGCTCCCACCTACGAGCAGTACTTC.

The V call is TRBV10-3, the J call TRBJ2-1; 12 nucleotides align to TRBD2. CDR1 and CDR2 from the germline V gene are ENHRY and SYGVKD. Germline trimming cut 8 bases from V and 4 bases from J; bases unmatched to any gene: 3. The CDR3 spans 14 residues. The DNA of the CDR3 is TGTGCCATCCTAACTAGCGGGGGGTACAATGAGCAGTTCTTC. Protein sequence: CAILTSGGYNEQFF.

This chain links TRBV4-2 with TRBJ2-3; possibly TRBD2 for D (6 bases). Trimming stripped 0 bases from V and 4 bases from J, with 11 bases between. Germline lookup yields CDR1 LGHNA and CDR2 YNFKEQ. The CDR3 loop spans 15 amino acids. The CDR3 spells CASSQDNGGSDTQYF. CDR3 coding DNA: TGTGCCAGCAGCCAAGATAACGGGGGATCAGATACGCAGTATTTT.

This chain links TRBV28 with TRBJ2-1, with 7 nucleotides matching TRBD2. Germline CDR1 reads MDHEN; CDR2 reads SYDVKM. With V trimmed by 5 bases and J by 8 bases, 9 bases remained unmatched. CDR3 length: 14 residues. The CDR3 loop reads CASSPTSRSDEQFF. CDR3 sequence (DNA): TGTGCCAGCAGTCCGACTAGCCGGTCTGATGAGCAGTTCTTC.

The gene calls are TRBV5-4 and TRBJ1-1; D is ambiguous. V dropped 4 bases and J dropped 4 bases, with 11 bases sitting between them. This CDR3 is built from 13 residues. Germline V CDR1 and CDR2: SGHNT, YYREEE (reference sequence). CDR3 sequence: CASSPVSVTEAFF. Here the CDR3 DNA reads TGTGCCAGCAGCCCGGTTTCGGTCACTGAAGCTTTCTTT.

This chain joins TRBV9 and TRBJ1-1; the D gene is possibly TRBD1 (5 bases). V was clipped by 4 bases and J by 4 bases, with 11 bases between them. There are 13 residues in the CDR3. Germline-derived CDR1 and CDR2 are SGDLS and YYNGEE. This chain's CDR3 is CASSPGGVTEAFF. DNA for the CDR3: TGTGCCAGCAGCCCGGGAGGGGTCACTGAAGCTTTCTTT.